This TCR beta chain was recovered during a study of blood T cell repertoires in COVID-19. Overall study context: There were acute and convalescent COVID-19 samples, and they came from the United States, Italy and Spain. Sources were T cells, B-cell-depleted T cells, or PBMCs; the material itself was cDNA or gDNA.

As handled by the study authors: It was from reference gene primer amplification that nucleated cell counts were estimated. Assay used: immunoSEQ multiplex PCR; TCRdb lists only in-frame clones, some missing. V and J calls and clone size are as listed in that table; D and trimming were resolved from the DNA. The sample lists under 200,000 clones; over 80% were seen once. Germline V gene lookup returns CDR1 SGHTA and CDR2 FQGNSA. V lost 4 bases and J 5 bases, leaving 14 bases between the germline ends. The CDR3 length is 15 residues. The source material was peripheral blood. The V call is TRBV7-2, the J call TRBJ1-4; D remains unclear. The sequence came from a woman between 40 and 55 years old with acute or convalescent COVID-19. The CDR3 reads CASSSRTGSNEKLFF. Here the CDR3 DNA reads TGTGCCAGCAGCTCCCGGACGGGAAGCAATGAAAAACTGTTTTTT.